This TCR beta chain derives from a study of early T cells in non-severe SARS-CoV-2 infection. Study-wide background: The input, bulk RNA from unsorted whole blood, was sequenced, and chains were unpaired. Notes on the study in general: Private and CD4 specificities were missed by VDJdb matching, skewed to anti-spike CD8.

In its sample, this clonotype was seen many times. Its antigen is not known. The CDR3 spans 14 residues. The V gene lost 5 bases and the J gene lost 3 bases, with 11 bases spanning the gap. Germline values: CDR1 SEHNR, CDR2 FQNEAQ (reference sequence). Unique molecular identifiers were added to individual cDNA molecules. TCRdb re-called the 5' RACE reads with MiXCR, one entry per CDR3 protein. Altogether more than 95,000 distinct CDR3 sequences are present, roughly 11% being singletons, with the ten largest covering less than 5.5%. This TCR derives from an adult who was a healthcare worker with PCR-confirmed SARS-CoV-2 infection or an uninfected control (not recorded which). The chain has TRBV7-9 and TRBJ1-5, with unresolved D. The sample here was whole blood, taken at baseline. The CDR3 protein is CASSQDGFNQPQHF. For the CDR3, the DNA is TGTGCCAGCAGCCAGGACGGTTTCAATCAGCCCCAGCATTTT.